The present TCR beta chain was sequenced within a study of shared clonotypes between healthy human individuals. For the study at large: The plates for each donor numbered three CD4 naive, three CD4 memory, two CD8 naive and one CD8 memory.

Details on this clone: Its antigen is undetermined.

Trimming pared 4 bases from V and 10 bases from J, leaving 11 bases between. Germline values: CDR1 GTSNPN, CDR2 SVGIG (reference sequence). The CDR3 has 11 amino acids. The repertoire was sequenced with immunoSEQ multiplex PCR; TCRdb's copy has only in-frame clones and lacks some. The sample contains hundreds of thousands of clones, about three quarters of which appear only once. The study, taken as a whole, reports: Larger richness was generally estimated for naive than memory subsets. Investigators collected only blood, and repertoires in tissues likely differ.

The source of this sequence is a woman aged 30 to 39 in good health. The rearrangement links TRBV30 to TRBJ2-1; no definite D call. Sequenced: memory CD4+ T cells sorted from blood. Subset given: CD45RA-negative fraction. The DNA for the CDR3 is TGTGCCTGGAATTTGGGCGACGAGCAGTTCTTC. Amino acids: CAWNLGDEQFF.